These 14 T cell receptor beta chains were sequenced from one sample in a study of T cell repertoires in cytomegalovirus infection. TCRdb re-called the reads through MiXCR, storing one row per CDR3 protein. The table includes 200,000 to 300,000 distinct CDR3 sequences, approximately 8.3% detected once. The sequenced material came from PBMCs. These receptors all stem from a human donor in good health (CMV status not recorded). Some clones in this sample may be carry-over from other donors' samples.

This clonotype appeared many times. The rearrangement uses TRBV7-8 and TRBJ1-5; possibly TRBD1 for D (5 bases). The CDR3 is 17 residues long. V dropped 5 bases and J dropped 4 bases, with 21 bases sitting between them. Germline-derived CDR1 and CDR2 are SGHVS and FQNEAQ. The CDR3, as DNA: TGTGCCAGCAGCGTGGGACCTCCTTGGGGGAAAAATCAGCCCCAGCATTTT. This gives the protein CASSVGPPWGKNQPQHF.

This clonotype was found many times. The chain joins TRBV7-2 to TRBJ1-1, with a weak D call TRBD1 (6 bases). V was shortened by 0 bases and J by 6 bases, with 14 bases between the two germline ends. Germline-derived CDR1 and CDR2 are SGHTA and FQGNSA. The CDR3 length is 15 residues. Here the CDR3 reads CASSLAQGFVSEAFF. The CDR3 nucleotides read TGTGCCAGCAGCTTAGCACAGGGTTTTGTTTCTGAAGCTTTCTTT.

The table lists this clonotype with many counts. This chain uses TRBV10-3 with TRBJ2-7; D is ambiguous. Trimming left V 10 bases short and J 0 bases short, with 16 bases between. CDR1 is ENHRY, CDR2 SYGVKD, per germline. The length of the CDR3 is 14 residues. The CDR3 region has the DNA TGTGCCACGCGAGCTGTTTTGGACTCCTACGAGCAGTACTTC. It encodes CATRAVLDSYEQYF.

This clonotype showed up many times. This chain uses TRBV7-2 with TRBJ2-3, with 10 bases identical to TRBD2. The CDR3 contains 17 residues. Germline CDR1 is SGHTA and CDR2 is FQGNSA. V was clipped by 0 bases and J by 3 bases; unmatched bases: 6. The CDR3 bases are TGTGCCAGCAGCTTAGCCGCCCTAGCGGGGGATACAGATACGCAGTATTTT. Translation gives CASSLAALAGDTDTQYF.

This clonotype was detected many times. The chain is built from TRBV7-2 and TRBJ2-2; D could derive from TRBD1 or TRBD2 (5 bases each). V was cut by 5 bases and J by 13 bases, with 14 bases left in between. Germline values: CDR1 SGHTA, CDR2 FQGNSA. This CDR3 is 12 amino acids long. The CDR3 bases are TGTGCCAGCAGCGAGATCCGGGGCCCGCTGTTTTTT. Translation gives CASSEIRGPLFF. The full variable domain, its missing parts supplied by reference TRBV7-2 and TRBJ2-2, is GAGVSQSPSNKVTEKGKDVELRCDPISGHTALYWYRQSLGQGLEFLIYFQGNSAPDKSGLPSDRFSAERTGGSVSTLTIQRTQQEDSAVYLCASSEIRGPLFFGEGSRLTVL.

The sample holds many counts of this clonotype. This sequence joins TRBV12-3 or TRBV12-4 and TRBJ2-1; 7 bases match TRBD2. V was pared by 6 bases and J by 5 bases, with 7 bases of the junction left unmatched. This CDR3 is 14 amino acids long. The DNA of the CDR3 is TGTGCCAGCAGATCTAGCGGTTCCAACAATGAGCAGTTCTTC. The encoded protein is CASRSSGSNNEQFF.

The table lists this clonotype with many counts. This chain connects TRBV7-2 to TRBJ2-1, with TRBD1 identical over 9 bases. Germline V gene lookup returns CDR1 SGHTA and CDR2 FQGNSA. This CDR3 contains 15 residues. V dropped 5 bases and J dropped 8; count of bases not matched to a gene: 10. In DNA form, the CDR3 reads TGTGCCAGCAGCCGATCCGGGACAGGGATGGATGAGCAGTTCTTC. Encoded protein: CASSRSGTGMDEQFF.

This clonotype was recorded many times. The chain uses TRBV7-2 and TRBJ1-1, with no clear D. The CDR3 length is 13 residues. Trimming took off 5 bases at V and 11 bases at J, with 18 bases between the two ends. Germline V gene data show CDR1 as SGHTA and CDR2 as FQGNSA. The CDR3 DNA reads TGTGCCAGCAGCAAAATGAGTACCCACCCGGCTTTCTTT. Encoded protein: CASSKMSTHPAFF.

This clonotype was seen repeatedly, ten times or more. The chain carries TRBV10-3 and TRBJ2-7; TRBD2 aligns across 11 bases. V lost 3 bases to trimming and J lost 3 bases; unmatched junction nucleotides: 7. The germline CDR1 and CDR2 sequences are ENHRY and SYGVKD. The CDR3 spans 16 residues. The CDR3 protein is CAISDRVGTSGYEQYF. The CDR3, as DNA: TGTGCCATCAGTGATAGGGTGGGGACTAGCGGCTACGAGCAGTACTTC.

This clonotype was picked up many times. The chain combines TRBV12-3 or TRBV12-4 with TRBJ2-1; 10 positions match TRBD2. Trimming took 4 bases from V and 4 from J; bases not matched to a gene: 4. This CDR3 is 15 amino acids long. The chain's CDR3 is CASSSRTSGYNEQFF. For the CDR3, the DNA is TGTGCCAGCAGTTCGAGGACTAGCGGATACAATGAGCAGTTCTTC.

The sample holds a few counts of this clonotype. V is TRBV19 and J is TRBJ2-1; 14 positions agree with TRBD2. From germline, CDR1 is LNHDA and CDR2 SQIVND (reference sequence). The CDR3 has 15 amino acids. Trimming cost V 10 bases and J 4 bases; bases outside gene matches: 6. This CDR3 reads CATKGLAGEYNEQFF. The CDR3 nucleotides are TGTGCCACAAAGGGACTAGCGGGAGAGTACAATGAGCAGTTCTTC.

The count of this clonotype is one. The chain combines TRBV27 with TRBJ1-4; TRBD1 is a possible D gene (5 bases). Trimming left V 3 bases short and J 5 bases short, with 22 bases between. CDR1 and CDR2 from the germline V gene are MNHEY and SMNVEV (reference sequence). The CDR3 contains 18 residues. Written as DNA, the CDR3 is TGTGCCAGCAGTTTTCCCCCCCCGGTAGGGGAGGGAAATGAAAAACTGTTTTTT. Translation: CASSFPPPVGEGNEKLFF.

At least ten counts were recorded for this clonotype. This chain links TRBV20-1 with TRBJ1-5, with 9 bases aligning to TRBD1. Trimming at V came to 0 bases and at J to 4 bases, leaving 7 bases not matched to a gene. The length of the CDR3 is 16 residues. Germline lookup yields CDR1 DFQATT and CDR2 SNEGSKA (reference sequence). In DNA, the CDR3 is TGCAGTGCTAGAGATTTCGCGGACAGGGGTAATCAGCCCCAGCATTTT. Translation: CSARDFADRGNQPQHF.

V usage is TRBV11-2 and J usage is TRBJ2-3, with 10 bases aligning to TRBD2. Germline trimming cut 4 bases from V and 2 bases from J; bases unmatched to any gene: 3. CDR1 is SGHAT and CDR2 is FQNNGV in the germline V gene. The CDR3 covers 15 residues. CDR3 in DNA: TGTGCCAGCAGCTCAGCGGGAGGGCCCACAGATACGCAGTATTTT. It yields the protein CASSSAGGPTDTQYF.